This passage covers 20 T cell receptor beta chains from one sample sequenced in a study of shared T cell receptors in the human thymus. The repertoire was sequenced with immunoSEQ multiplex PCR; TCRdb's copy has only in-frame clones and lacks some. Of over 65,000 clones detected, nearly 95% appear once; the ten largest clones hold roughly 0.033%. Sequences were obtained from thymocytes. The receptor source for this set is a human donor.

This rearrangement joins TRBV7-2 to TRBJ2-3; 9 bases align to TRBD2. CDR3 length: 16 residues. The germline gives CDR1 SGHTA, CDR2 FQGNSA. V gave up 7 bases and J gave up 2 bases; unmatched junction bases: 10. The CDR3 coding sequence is TGTGCCAGCACACAGCGGGGGGCCAAGTACACAGATACGCAGTATTTT. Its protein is CASTQRGAKYTDTQYF.

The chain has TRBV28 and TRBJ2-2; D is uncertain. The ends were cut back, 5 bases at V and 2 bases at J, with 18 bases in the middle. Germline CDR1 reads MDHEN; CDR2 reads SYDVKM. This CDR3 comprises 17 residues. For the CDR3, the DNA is TGTGCCAGCAGTCAAACCCGAGAGCCTCACAACACCGGGGAGCTGTTTTTT. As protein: CASSQTREPHNTGELFF.

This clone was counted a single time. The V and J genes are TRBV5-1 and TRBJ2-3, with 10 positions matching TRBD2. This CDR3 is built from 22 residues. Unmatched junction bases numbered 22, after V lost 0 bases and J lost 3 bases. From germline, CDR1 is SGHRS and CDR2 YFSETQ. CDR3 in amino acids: CASSLVSPSGGSDYRHTDTQYF. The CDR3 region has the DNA TGCGCCAGCAGCTTGGTCTCCCCTAGCGGGGGCTCCGATTATAGACATACAGATACGCAGTATTTT.

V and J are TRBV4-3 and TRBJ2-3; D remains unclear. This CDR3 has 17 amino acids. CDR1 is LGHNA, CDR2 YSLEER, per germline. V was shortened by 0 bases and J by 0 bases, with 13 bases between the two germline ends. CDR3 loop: CASSQDWAVASTDTQYF. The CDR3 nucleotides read TGCGCCAGCAGCCAAGATTGGGCGGTCGCCAGCACAGATACGCAGTATTTT.

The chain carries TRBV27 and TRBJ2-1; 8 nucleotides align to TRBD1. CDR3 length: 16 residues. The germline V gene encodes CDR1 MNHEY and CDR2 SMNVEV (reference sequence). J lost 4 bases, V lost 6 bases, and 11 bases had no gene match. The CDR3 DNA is TGTGCCAGCAGGTCCCCCCGGGACAGGCCATACAATGAGCAGTTCTTC. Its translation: CASRSPRDRPYNEQFF.

CDR3 loop: CASSLARQGTAGEKLFF. The CDR3 bases are TGTGCCAGCAGCTTAGCGCGTCAGGGGACAGCCGGTGAAAAACTGTTTTTT. This chain links TRBV7-9 with TRBJ1-4; TRBD1 aligns across 7 bases. Germline trimming cut 0 bases from V and 7 bases from J; bases unmatched to any gene: 11. CDR1 and CDR2 (germline): SEHNR, FQNEAQ (reference sequence). CDR3 size: 17 residues.

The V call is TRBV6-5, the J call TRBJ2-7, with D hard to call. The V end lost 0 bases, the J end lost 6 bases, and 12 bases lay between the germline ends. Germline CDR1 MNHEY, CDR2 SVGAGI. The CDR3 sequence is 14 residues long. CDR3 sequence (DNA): TGTGCCAGCAGTTACTCAGGGATAGGGTTCGAGCAGTACTTC. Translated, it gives CASSYSGIGFEQYF.

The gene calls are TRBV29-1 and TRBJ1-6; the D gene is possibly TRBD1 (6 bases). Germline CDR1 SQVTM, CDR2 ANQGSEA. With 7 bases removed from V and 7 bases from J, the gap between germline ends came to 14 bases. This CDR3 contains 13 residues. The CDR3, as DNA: TGCAGCGCGCACAGGGTATTCAATTCACCCCTCCACTTT. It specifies CSAHRVFNSPLHF.

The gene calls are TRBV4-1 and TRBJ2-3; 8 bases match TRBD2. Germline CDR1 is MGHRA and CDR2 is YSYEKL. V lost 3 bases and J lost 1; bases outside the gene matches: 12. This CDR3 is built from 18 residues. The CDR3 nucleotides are TGCGCCAGCAGCCAGTTCACTAGCGGTTCGGGGGGCACAGATACGCAGTATTTT. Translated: CASSQFTSGSGGTDTQYF.

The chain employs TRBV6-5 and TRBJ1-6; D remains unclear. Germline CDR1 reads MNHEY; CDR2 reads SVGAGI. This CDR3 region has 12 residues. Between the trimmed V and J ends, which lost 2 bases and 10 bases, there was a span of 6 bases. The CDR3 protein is CASSYRESPLHF. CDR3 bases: TGTGCCAGCAGTTACAGGGAATCACCCCTCCACTTT.

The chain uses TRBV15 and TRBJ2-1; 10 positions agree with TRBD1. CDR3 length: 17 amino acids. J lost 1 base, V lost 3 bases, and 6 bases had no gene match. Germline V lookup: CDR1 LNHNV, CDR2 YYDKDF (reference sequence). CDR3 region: CATSSGTGARSYNEQFF. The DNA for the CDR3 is TGTGCCACCAGCAGCGGGACAGGGGCCCGATCCTACAATGAGCAGTTCTTC.

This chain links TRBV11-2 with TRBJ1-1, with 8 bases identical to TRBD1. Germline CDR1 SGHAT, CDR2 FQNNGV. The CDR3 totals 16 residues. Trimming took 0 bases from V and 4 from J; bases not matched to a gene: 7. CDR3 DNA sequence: TGTGCCAGCAGCTTAGAGCTTCGCCAGGGGGCCACTGAAGCTTTCTTT. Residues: CASSLELRQGATEAFF.

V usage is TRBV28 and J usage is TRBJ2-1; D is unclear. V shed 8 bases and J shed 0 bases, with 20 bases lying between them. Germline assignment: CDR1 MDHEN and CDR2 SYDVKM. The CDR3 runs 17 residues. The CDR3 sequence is CASRYSRLFSSYNEQFF. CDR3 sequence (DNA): TGTGCCAGCCGTTACAGCCGCCTATTTAGCTCCTACAATGAGCAGTTCTTC.

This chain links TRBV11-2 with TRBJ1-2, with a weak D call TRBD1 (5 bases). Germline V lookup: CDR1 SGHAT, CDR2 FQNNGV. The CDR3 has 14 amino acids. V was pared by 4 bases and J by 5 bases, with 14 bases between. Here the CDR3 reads CASSSGGGRYGYTF. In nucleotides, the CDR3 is TGTGCCAGCAGCTCCGGGGGGGGAAGGTATGGCTACACCTTC. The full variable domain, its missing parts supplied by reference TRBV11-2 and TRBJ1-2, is EAGVAQSPRYKIIEKRQSVAFWCNPISGHATLYWYQQILGQGPKLLIQFQNNGVVDDSQLPKDRFSAERLKGVDSTLKIQPAKLEDSAVYLCASSSGGGRYGYTFGSGTRLTVV.

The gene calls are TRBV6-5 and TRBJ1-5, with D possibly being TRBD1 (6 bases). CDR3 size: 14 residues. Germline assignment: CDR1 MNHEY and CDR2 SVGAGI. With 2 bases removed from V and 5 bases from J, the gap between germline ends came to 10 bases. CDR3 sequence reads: CASSYDGGHQPQHF. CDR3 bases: TGTGCCAGCAGTTACGATGGGGGGCATCAGCCCCAGCATTTT.

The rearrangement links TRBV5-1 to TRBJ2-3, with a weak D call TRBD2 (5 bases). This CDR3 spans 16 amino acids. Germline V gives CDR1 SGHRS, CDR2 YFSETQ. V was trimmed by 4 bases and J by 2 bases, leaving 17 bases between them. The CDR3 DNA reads TGCGCCAGCAGCCGACTACACTGGTCGGCCACAGATACGCAGTATTTT. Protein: CASSRLHWSATDTQYF.

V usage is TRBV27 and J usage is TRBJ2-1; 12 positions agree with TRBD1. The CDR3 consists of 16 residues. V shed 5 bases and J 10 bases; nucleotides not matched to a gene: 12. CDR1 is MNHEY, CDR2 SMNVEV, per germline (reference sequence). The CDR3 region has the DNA TGTGCCAGCAGTCATCCCGGGACAGGGGGCCGGGAGGAGCAGTTCTTC. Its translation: CASSHPGTGGREEQFF.

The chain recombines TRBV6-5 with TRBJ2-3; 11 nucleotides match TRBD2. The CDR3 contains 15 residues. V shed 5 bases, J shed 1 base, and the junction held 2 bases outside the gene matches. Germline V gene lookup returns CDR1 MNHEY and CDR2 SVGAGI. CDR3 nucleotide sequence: TGTGCCAGCAGTCCACTAGCGGGGGGCACAGATACGCAGTATTTT. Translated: CASSPLAGGTDTQYF.

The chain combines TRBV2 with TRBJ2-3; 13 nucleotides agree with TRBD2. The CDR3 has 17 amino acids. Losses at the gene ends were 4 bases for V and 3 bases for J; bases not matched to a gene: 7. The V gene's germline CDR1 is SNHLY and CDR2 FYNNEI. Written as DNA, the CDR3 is TGTGCCAGCAGTGCTAGACTAGCGGGGGGCCCAACAGATACGCAGTATTTT. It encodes CASSARLAGGPTDTQYF.

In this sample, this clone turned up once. The DNA for the CDR3 is TGTGCCAGCAGCTTGTCGGTTATGGGGTCCTACGAGCAGTACTTC. It codes for CASSLSVMGSYEQYF. The rearrangement links TRBV5-6 to TRBJ2-7; D is undetermined. V lost 1 base and J lost 1, with 12 bases in between. This CDR3 contains 15 residues. The germline gives CDR1 SGHDT, CDR2 YYEEEE.